This T cell receptor beta chain was found in a study of blood T cell repertoires in COVID-19 (TCRdb year 2020). Turning to the overall study: Samples from collaborators originated in the United States, Italy and Spain and spanned both the acute and convalescent phases of COVID-19. The material from the prospective study consisted of cDNA or gDNA derived from T cells, B-cell-depleted T cells, or PBMCs. Deeply sampled blood TCRbeta repertoires from subjects exposed to, actively infected with, or recovered from COVID-19 were included in the dataset. The repertoires were made available in a free public database intended to serve as a resource for research on the immune response to SARS-CoV-2. The samples were drawn from the first 160 participants of the ongoing ImmuneRACE study and from roughly 1,300 subjects provided by 6 global collaborators. Sample metadata almost always included a de-identified subject ID, COVID-19 status, age in years and sex. HLA class I and class II types, where available, came from metadata supplied by the sample provider rather than from assay-based typing.

TCRbeta CDR3 regions were amplified from genomic DNA by means of the immunoSEQ Assay, a bias-controlled multiplex PCR. On the authors' methods: The number of nucleated cells in each sample was estimated from the amplification of reference gene primers within the assay. To quantify the absolute abundance of each unique TCRbeta CDR3 rearrangement, sequence reads were collapsed and filtered. For each sample, productive Simpson clonality was calculated as the square root of Simpson's diversity index over productive rearrangements. In its TCRdb copy, this immuneACCESS table keeps in-frame sequences only and misses some clones. Where compared with another copy, unresolved V genes explain less than half of these, and the others have no known cause. The D gene and trimming were derived from the DNA, and the V and J assignments and clone size from that table. The table for this sample lists approximately 49,000 clones; 65% to 85% of them were counted only once. The ten largest clonotypes hold approximately 1.4% of the sample.

Regarding this clone: The antigen it recognizes is unknown. One base away there is no much larger clone; base qualities are not given.

Collaborating institutions collected whole blood in K2EDTA tubes following their own protocols. For TCRbeta analysis, collaborator samples were shipped as frozen whole blood, as isolated PBMCs, or as DNA extracted from either sample type. The cysteine opens and the phenylalanine closes a CDR3 of 15 amino acids. Only the CDR3 portion is preserved as DNA: 45 bases, with reading frame beginning at the first base. A distance of 14 bases separates the germline ends of V and J, which lose 3 bases and 4 bases respectively. Taken from the germline V gene, the CDR1 and CDR2 loops are KGHSH and LQKENI. The paper's findings and limits, for the study overall: The quantity of clinical and demographic metadata differed by source and by participant and was supplied without curation.

Rearrangement joined TRBV18 to TRBJ2-3, and possibly TRBD2, on 6 matching bases. The sequenced sample was peripheral blood. This sequence was found in a man aged 50 to 60 with acute or convalescent COVID-19. CDR3 loop: CASSPRLVISDTQYF. The nucleotides read TGTGCCAGCTCACCCCGACTAGTAATCTCAGATACGCAGTATTTT.